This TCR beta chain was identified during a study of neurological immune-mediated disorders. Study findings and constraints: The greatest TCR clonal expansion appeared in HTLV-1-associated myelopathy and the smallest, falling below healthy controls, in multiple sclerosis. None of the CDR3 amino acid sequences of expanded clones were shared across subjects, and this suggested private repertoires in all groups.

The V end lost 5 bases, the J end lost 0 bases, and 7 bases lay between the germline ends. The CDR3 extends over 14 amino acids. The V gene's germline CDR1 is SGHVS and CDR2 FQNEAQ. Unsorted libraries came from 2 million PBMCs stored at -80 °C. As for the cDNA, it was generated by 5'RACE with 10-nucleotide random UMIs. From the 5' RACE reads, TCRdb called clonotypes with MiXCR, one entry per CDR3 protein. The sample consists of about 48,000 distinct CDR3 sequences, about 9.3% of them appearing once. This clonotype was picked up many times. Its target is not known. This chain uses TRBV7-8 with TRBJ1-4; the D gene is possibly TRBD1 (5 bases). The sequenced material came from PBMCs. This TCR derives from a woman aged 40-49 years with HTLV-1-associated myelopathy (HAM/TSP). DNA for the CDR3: TGTGCCAGCAGCAAGACAGCAACTAATGAAAAACTGTTTTTT. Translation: CASSKTATNEKLFF.